This T cell receptor beta chain was profiled in a study of blood T cell repertoires in COVID-19 (dated by TCRdb to about 2020). For context, the study as a whole: Samples covering the acute and convalescent phases of COVID-19 were provided by collaborators in the United States, Italy and Spain. The prospective study material was composed of cDNA or gDNA derived from T cells, B-cell-depleted T cells, or PBMCs. Deeply sampled blood TCRbeta repertoires from subjects exposed to, actively infected with, or recovered from COVID-19 were included in the dataset. A freely available public database, intended as a resource for researchers studying the immune response to SARS-CoV-2, is where the repertoires were released. The samples were drawn from two sources: the first 160 participants of the ongoing ImmuneRACE study, and 1,254 subjects contributed by 6 global collaborators. Nearly every sample came with metadata listing a de-identified subject ID, COVID-19 status, age in years and sex. HLA class I and class II types, where available, came from metadata supplied by the sample provider rather than from assay-based typing.

Cut back by 5 bases and 0 bases, the V and J ends lie 7 bases apart. CDR1 is given as KGHSH and CDR2 as LQKENI, both from the germline V gene. From its cysteine to its phenylalanine, the CDR3 spans 13 amino acids. Of the read, only the CDR3 DNA is kept; its 39 bases are in frame from base 1. Paper-wide results and their limitations: Clinical and demographic metadata were provided uncurated, with the amount varying by source and participant.

TCRbeta CDR3 regions were amplified from genomic DNA by means of the immunoSEQ Assay, a bias-controlled multiplex PCR. The authors' analysis ran thus. Nucleated cell counts per sample were estimated from amplification of reference gene primers within the assay. Sequence reads were collapsed and filtered to measure the absolute abundance of every unique TCRbeta CDR3 rearrangement. For each sample, productive Simpson clonality was calculated by taking the square root of Simpson's diversity index across productive rearrangements. In TCRdb, the immuneACCESS table is reduced to in-frame sequences with V and J assigned. These tables do not hold every clone; where another copy was compared, an unresolved V gene accounts for under half, and the others remain unexplained. That table is the source of V, J and clone size, and D and trimming were worked out from the DNA. This sample has about 210,000 clones in its table, and roughly 83% of those were observed once. The biggest ten clones account for 5.6% of the sample.

This clone was counted a few times. The specificity of this receptor is unknown. No base quality information exists; no much larger clone differs at one position. Participants in the prospective study were aged 18 to 89 years, lived in 20 to 30 United States geographic areas, and enrolled through a virtual design. In the prospective study, participants were assigned to cohorts based on the clinical history participants reported in a screening survey and a study questionnaire. In the prospective study, mobile phlebotomists collected whole blood, serum and a nasopharyngeal or oropharyngeal swab from each participant. Participants in the prospective study had the option to provide additional blood draws and questionnaires over an approximately two-month period. Blood samples from the prospective study were shipped frozen or at room temperature prior to DNA extraction.

The chain is encoded by TRBV18 joined to TRBJ1-1; tentative D gene TRBD1, with 5 bases matching. This TCR derives from a man between 40 and 49 years old with acute COVID-19. The specimen sequenced was PBMCs or T cells enriched from blood (not recorded which). The CDR3 sequence is CASSGGVNTEAFF. The nucleotides are TGTGCCAGCTCAGGAGGGGTGAACACTGAAGCTTTCTTT.